The clone carrying this TCR beta chain was counted once. This CDR3 is built from 19 residues. With V trimmed by 2 bases and J by 0 bases, 7 bases remained unmatched. The V gene's germline CDR1 is SGDLS and CDR2 YYNGEE. The data were obtained in a study of control samples from healthy donors and cancer patients. TCRdb's table, derived via immunoSEQ multiplex PCR, lists solely in-frame clones and lacks some. The profile shows more than 50,000 clones, around nine tenths of them singletons. The sample taken for sequencing was PBMCs. The V gene is TRBV9, the J gene TRBJ2-6, with TRBD2 matching over 11 bases. The TCR was taken from a woman between 50 and 59 years old with colorectal cancer. CDR3 DNA sequence: TGTGCCAGCAGCGTCGGAGGGACTAGCGGACTCTCTGGGGCCAACGTCCTGACTTTC. It encodes CASSVGGTSGLSGANVLTF. Looking up the rest from reference TRBV9 and TRBJ2-6 gives the full variable domain: DSGVTQTPKHLITATGQRVTLRCSPRSGDLSVYWYQQSLDQGLQFLIQYYNGEERAKGNILERFSAQQFPDLHSELNLSSLELGDSALYFCASSVGGTSGLSGANVLTFGAGSRLTVL.